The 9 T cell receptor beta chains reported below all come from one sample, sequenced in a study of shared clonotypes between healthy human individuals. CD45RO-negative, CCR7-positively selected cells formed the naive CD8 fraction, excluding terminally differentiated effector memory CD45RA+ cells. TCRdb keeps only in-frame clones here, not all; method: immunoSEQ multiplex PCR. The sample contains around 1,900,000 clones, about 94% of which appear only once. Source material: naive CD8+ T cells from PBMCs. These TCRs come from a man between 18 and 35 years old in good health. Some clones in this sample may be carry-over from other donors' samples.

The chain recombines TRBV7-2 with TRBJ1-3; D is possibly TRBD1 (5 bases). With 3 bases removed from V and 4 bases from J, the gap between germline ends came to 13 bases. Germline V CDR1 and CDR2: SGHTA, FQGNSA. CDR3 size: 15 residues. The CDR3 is CASSLKGVWGNTIYF. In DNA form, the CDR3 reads TGTGCCAGCAGCTTGAAAGGGGTATGGGGAAACACCATATATTTT.

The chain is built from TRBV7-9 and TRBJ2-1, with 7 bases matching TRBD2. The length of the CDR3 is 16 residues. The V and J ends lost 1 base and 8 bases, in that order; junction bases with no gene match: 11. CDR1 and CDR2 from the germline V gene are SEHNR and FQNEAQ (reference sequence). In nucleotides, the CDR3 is TGTGCCAGCAGCTTAGAACGCGGGGGAGGGATTTATGAGCAGTTCTTC. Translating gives CASSLERGGGIYEQFF.

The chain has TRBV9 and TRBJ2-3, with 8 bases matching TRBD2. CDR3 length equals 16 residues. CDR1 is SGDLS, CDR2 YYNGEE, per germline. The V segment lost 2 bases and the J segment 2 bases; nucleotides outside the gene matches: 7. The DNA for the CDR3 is TGTGCCAGCAGCGTCCCGACTAGCGAGTCCACAGATACGCAGTATTTT. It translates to CASSVPTSESTDTQYF.

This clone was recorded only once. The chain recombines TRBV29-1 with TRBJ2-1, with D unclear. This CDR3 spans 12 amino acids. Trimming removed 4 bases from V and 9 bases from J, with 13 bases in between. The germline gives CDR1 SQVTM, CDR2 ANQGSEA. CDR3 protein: CSVGPPPSEQFF. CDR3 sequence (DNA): TGCAGCGTTGGCCCCCCGCCCAGTGAGCAGTTCTTC.

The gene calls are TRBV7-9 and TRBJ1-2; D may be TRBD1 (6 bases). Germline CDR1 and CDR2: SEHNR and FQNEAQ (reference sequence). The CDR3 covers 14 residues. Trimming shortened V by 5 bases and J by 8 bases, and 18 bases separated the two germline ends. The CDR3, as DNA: TGTGCCAGCAGCCCCTCCGACAGGTCGGTAGGCTACACCTTC. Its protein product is CASSPSDRSVGYTF.

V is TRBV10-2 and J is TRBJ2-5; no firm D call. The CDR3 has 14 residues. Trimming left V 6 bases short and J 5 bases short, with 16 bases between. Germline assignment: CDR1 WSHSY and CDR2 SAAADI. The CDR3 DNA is TGCGCCAGCAGGCCGGGTACACGATGGGAGACCCAGTACTTC. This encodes CASRPGTRWETQYF.

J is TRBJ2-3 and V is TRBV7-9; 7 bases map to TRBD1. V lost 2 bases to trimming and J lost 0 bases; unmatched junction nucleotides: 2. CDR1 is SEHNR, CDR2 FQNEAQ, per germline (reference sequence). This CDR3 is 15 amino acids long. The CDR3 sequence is CASSLTGESTDTQYF. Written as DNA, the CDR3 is TGTGCCAGCAGCTTAACAGGGGAAAGCACAGATACGCAGTATTTT. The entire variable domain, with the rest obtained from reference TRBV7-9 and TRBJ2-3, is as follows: DTGVSQNPRHKITKRGQNVTFRCDPISEHNRLYWYRQTLGQGPEFLTYFQNEAQLEKSRLLSDRFSAERPKGSFSTLEIQRTEQGDSAMYLCASSLTGESTDTQYFGPGTRLTVL.

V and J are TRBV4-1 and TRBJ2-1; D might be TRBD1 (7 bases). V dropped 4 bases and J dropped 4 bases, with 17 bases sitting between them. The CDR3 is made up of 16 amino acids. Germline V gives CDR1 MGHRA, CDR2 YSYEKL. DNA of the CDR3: TGCGCCAGCAGCCTAATAGACAGGGCGGGATACAATGAGCAGTTCTTC. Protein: CASSLIDRAGYNEQFF.

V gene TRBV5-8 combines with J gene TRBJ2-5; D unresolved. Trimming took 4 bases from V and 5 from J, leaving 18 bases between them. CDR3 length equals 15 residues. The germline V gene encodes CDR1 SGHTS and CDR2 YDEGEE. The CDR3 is CASSAPPRPAETQYF. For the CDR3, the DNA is TGTGCCAGCAGCGCGCCGCCCCGGCCCGCGGAGACCCAGTACTTC. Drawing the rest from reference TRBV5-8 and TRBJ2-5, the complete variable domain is EAGVTQSPTHLIKTRGQQATLRCSPISGHTSVYWYQQALGLGLQFLLWYDEGEERNRGNFPPRFSGRQFPNYSSELNVNALELEDSALYLCASSAPPRPAETQYFGPGTRLLVL.